Presented here are 18 T cell receptor beta chains from one specimen sequenced in a study of CD8 T cells in Susac syndrome. An amount of RNA that ranged from roughly 0.5 to 1 ug was reverse transcribed with random hexamers. TCRdb analysed the immunoSEQ multiplex PCR reads with MiXCR anew, one entry per CDR3 protein. This table has roughly 200,000 distinct CDR3 sequences, roughly 95% appearing once. The material sequenced was CD4+ T cells from PBMCs. The receptors derive from a human donor with multiple sclerosis.

V is TRBV7-2 and J is TRBJ1-6, with TRBD1 matching over 7 bases. This CDR3 is built from 16 residues. Germline loops: CDR1 SGHTA, CDR2 FQGNSA. J gave up 8 bases and V 1 base, and 8 bases lay outside the gene matches. The CDR3 loop is CASSLGAGQRDSPLHF. The DNA of the CDR3 is TGTGCCAGCAGCTTAGGGGCGGGACAGAGGGATTCACCCCTCCACTTT.

V is TRBV1 and J is TRBJ2-1; the table names TRBD1, a call not compared with the DNA. TRBV1 is described as a pseudogene. The CDR3 length is 14 residues. The CDR3 bases are TGCACCAGCAGCCCCGGGGTAGTTTGTCATGAGCAGTTCTTC. This encodes CTSSPGVVCHEQFF.

This chain joins TRBV19 and TRBJ2-7; no clear D gene. There are 15 residues in the CDR3. Germline lookup yields CDR1 LNHDA and CDR2 SQIVND (reference sequence). The V gene lost 1 base and the J gene lost 3 bases, with 13 bases spanning the gap. For the CDR3, the DNA is TGTGCCAGTAGTATAGGGGCAGCAAAATTCTACGAGCAGTACTTC. Translation: CASSIGAAKFYEQYF.

The chain carries TRBV29-1 and TRBJ1-1; D is possibly TRBD1 (5 bases). Trimming removed 2 bases at V and 4 bases at J, with 17 bases between. The germline V gene encodes CDR1 SQVTM and CDR2 ANQGSEA. The CDR3 has 15 amino acids. The CDR3, as DNA: TGCAGCGTTGAATTTACCGGGGCCGGCGGCACTGAAGCTTTCTTT. This codes for CSVEFTGAGGTEAFF.

The rearrangement links TRBV11-1 to TRBJ1-1, with 10 bases fitting TRBD1. The ends lost 5 bases at V and 10 bases at J; junction bases unmatched: 10. Germline assignment: CDR1 SGHAT and CDR2 FQDESV (reference sequence). The CDR3 contains 14 residues. Written as DNA, the CDR3 is TGTGCCAGCAGCCCTAATATCGGACAGGGGGGAGCTTTCTTT. Protein: CASSPNIGQGGAFF. Full variable domain (outside the CDR3, taken from reference TRBV11-1 and TRBJ1-1): EAEVAQSPRYKITEKSQAVAFWCDPISGHATLYWYRQILGQGPELLVQFQDESVVDDSQLPKDRFSAERLKGVDSTLKIQPAELGDSAMYLCASSPNIGQGGAFFGQGTRLTVV.

This chain connects TRBV15 to TRBJ2-7; 7 bases match TRBD2. The CDR3 consists of 15 residues. Germline V gene lookup returns CDR1 LNHNV and CDR2 YYDKDF (reference sequence). The J segment lost 2 bases and the V segment lost 5 bases, leaving 9 bases of the junction unmatched. The DNA for the CDR3 is TGTGCCACCAGCCCACTGAATCGGGGGGCCTACGAGCAGTACTTC. Translation: CATSPLNRGAYEQYF.

The chain has TRBV30 and TRBJ1-2; D is unclear. CDR1 and CDR2 from the germline V gene are GTSNPN and SVGIG (reference sequence). Trimming removed 0 bases from V and 0 bases from J, with 8 bases in between. The CDR3 extends over 14 amino acids. The CDR3 nucleotides read TGTGCCTGGAGTGTATTACGGTCTAACTATGGCTACACCTTC. Protein product: CAWSVLRSNYGYTF.

The chain combines TRBV6-2 or TRBV6-3 with TRBJ1-5, with 10 positions matching TRBD1. Germline assignment: CDR1 MNHEY and CDR2 SVGEGT. The V segment lost 6 bases and the J segment 7 bases; nucleotides outside the gene matches: 6. The CDR3 consists of 14 residues. The DNA for the CDR3 is TGTGCCAGCAGCAAGACAGGGGGCATCCAGCCCCAGCATTTT. It codes for CASSKTGGIQPQHF.

The genes are TRBV9 and TRBJ1-5; perhaps TRBD1 as D (6 bases). Germline V gene lookup returns CDR1 SGDLS and CDR2 YYNGEE. The germline V and J ends were trimmed by 1 base and 5 bases, with 13 bases remaining between them. CDR3 length equals 15 residues. CDR3 sequence: CASSVRAGEDQPQHF. DNA for the CDR3: TGTGCCAGCAGCGTACGGGCAGGGGAGGATCAGCCCCAGCATTTT.

This chain joins TRBV30 and TRBJ1-6; D call uncertain. This CDR3 has 20 amino acids. The germline CDR1 and CDR2 sequences are GTSNPN and SVGIG (reference sequence). V lost 0 bases to trimming and J lost 0 bases, with 21 bases between them. The CDR3 spells CAWSVARPVRSASYNSPLHF. As DNA, the CDR3 is TGTGCCTGGAGTGTAGCGAGGCCGGTCCGGTCGGCCTCCTATAATTCACCCCTCCACTTT.

The J gene is TRBJ1-4, the V gene TRBV4-2, with D perhaps matching TRBD1 (5 bases). V lost 0 bases to trimming and J lost 8 bases, with 13 bases between them. This CDR3 contains 15 residues. Germline CDR1 LGHNA, CDR2 YNFKEQ. The CDR3 protein is CASSQEGGDGEKLFF. In DNA, the CDR3 is TGTGCCAGCAGCCAAGAAGGAGGGGACGGGGAAAAACTGTTTTTT.

This clonotype was observed a single time. The V call is TRBV25-1, the J call TRBJ2-1; 9 nucleotides align to TRBD1. This CDR3 region has 16 residues. The germline V gene encodes CDR1 MGHDK and CDR2 SYGVNS. Losses at the gene ends were 9 bases for V and 5 bases for J; bases not matched to a gene: 14. This chain's CDR3 is CASQSIPGQGNNEQFF. CDR3 coding DNA: TGTGCCAGTCAATCCATACCGGGACAGGGAAACAATGAGCAGTTCTTC.

The rearrangement links TRBV28 to TRBJ1-2; TRBD1 might be the D (5 bases). V lost 7 bases and J 8 bases, leaving 14 bases between the germline ends. The CDR3 spans 12 residues. Per germline, CDR1 MDHEN and CDR2 SYDVKM. CDR3 region: CASTSRGRGYTF. DNA for the CDR3: TGTGCCAGCACCTCTAGGGGAAGAGGCTACACCTTC.

This chain joins TRBV20-1 and TRBJ2-1; 8 positions agree with TRBD2. The length of the CDR3 is 17 residues. J was trimmed by 4 bases and V by 6 bases; bases with no gene match: 17. Germline loops: CDR1 DFQATT, CDR2 SNEGSKA (reference sequence). In DNA form, the CDR3 reads TGCAGTGCCCCGGACGTGATACGGGGGGGCGAATACAATGAGCAGTTCTTC. It translates to CSAPDVIRGGEYNEQFF.

The chain employs TRBV2 and TRBJ1-2; 7 bases are a match to TRBD1. Losses at the gene ends were 2 bases for V and 5 bases for J; bases not matched to a gene: 14. Germline V lookup: CDR1 SNHLY, CDR2 FYNNEI. This CDR3 region has 17 residues. CDR3 residues: CASSERELVTGRYGYTF. CDR3 coding DNA: TGTGCCAGCAGTGAACGGGAGCTCGTGACAGGGAGATATGGCTACACCTTC.

This sequence joins TRBV29-1 and TRBJ1-5; D might be TRBD1 (5 bases). Trimming took off 3 bases at V and 9 bases at J, with 15 bases between the two ends. Germline V gene lookup returns CDR1 SQVTM and CDR2 ANQGSEA. CDR3 size: 13 residues. CDR3 coding DNA: TGCAGCGTTGAGGGGGATTCGGGTGGGCCCCAGCATTTT. As protein: CSVEGDSGGPQHF.

The chain has TRBV10-2 and TRBJ2-1, with TRBD2 matching over 11 bases. The CDR3 has 15 amino acids. With 6 bases clipped from V and 3 bases from J, the junction kept 4 bases outside the gene matches. In germline, CDR1 is WSHSY, CDR2 SAAADI. CDR3 in DNA: TGCGCCAGCAGAACTAGCGGGGGTCACTACAATGAGCAGTTCTTC. Residues: CASRTSGGHYNEQFF.

The V and J genes are TRBV20-1 and TRBJ2-3, with 10 bases identical to TRBD1. The germline V gene has CDR1 DFQATT and CDR2 SNEGSKA (reference sequence). The junction had 6 bases not matched to a gene; V was cut back by 4 bases and J by 2 bases. This CDR3 has 15 amino acids. The CDR3 loop reads CSATGTGVNTDTQYF. CDR3 nucleotides: TGCAGTGCTACTGGGACAGGGGTTAACACAGATACGCAGTATTTT.